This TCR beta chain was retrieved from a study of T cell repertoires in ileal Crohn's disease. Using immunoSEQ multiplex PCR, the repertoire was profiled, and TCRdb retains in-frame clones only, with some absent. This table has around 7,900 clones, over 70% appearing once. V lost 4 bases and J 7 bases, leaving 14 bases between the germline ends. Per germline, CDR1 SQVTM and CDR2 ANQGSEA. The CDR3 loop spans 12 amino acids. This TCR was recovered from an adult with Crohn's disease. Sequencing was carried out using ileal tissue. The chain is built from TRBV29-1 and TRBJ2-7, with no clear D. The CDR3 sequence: CSVVSGGFEQYF. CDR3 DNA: TGCAGCGTTGTATCAGGTGGTTTTGAGCAGTACTTC.